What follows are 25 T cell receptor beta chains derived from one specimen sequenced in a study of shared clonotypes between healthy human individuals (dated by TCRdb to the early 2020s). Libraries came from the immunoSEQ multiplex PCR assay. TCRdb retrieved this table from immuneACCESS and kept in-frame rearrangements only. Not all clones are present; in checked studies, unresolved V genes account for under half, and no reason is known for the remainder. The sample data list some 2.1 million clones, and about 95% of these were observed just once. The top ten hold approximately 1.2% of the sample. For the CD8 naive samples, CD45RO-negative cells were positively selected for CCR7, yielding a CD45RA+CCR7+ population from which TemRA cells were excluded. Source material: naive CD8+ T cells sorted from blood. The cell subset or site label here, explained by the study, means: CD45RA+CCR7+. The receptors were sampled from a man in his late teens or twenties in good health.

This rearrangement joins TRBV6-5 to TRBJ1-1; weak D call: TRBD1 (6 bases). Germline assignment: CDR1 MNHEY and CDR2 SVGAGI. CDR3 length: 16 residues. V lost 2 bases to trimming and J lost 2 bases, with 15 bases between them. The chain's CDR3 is CASSYNGGEGNTEAFF. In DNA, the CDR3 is TGTGCCAGCAGTTACAATGGGGGCGAGGGAAACACTGAAGCTTTCTTT.

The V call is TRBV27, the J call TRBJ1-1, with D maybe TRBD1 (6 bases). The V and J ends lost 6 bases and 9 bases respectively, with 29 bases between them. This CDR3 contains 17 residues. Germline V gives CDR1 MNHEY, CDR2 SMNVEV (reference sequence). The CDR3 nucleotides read TGTGCCAGCAGCTCAAACGGATGGGATGGGGGGCCGTACCAAGCTTTCTTT. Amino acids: CASSSNGWDGGPYQAFF.

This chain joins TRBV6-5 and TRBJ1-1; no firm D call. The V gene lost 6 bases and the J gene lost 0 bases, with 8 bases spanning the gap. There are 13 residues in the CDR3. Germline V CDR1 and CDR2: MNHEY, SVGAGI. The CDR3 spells CASSDFMNTEAFF. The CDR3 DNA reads TGTGCCAGCAGCGACTTTATGAACACTGAAGCTTTCTTT.

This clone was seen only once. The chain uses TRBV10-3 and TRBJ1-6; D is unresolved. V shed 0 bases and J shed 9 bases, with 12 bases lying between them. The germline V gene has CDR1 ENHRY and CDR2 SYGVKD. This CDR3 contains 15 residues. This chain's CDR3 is CAISESAMVGSPLHF. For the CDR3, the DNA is TGTGCCATCAGTGAGTCGGCTATGGTGGGTTCACCCCTCCACTTT.

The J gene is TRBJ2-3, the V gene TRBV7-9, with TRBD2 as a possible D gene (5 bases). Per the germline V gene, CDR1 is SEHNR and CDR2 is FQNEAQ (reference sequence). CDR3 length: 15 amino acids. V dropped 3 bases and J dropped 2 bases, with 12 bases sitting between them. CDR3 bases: TGTGCCAGCAGCTTGTCAGCGGTCCTCACAGATACGCAGTATTTT. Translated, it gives CASSLSAVLTDTQYF.

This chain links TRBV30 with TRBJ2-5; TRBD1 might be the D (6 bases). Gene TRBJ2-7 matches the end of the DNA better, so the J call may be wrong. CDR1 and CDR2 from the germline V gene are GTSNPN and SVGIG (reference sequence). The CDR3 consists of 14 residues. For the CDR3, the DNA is TGTGCCTGGAGTGTACGAAGCGCCAGGGGCGAGCAGTACTTC. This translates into CAWSVRSARGEQYF.

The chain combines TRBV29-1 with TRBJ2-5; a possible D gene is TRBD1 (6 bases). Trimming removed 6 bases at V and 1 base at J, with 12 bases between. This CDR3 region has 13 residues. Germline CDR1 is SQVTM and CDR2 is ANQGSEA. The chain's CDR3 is CSVLGHSQETQYF. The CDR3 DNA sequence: TGCAGCGTCCTGGGACACTCCCAAGAGACCCAGTACTTC.

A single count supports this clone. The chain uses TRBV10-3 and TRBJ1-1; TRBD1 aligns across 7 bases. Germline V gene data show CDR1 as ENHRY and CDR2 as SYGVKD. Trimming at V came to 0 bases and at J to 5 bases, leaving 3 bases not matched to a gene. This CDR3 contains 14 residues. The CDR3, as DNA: TGTGCCATCAGTGAGTCTGACAGGGTTACTGAAGCTTTCTTT. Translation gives CAISESDRVTEAFF.

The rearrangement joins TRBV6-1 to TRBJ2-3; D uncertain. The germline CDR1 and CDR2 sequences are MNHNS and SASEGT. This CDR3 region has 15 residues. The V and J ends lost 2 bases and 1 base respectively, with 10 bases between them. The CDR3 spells CASSEPHFRTDTQYF. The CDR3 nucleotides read TGTGCCAGCAGTGAACCCCATTTTCGCACAGATACGCAGTATTTT.

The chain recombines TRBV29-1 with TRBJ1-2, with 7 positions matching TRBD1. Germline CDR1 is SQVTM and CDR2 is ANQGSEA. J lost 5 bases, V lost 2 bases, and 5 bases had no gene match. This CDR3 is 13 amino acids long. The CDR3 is CSVETGEKYGYTF. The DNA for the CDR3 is TGCAGCGTTGAAACAGGGGAGAAGTATGGCTACACCTTC.

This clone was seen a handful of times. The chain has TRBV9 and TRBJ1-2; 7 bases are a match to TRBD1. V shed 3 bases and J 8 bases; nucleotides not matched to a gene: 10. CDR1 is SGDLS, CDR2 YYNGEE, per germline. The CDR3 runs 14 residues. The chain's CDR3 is CASSEGTGVEGYTF. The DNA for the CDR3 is TGTGCCAGCAGCGAAGGTACAGGGGTAGAAGGCTACACCTTC.

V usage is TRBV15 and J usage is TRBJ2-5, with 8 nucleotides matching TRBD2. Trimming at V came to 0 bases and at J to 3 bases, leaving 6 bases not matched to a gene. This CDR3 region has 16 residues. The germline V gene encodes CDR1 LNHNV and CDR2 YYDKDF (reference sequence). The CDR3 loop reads CATSREGGAGEETQYF. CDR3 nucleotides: TGTGCCACCAGCAGAGAAGGTGGAGCGGGGGAAGAGACCCAGTACTTC. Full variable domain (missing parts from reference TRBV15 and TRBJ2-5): DAMVIQNPRYQVTQFGKPVTLSCSQTLNHNVMYWYQQKSSQAPKLLFHYYDKDFNNEADTPDNFQSRRPNTSFCFLDIRSPGLGDTAMYLCATSREGGAGEETQYFGPGTRLLVL.

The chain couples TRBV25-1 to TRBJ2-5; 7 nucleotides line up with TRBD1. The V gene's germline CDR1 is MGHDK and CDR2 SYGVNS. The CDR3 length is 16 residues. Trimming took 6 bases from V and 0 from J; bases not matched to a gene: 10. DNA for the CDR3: TGTGCCAGCAGGAGCAGAAAAGGGACAGACCAAGAGACCCAGTACTTC. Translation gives CASRSRKGTDQETQYF.

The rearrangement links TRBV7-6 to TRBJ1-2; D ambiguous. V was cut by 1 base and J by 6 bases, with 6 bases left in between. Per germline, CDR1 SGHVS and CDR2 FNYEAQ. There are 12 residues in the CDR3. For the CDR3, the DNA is TGTGCCAGCAGCTTAGACCTCAATGGCTACACCTTC. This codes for CASSLDLNGYTF.

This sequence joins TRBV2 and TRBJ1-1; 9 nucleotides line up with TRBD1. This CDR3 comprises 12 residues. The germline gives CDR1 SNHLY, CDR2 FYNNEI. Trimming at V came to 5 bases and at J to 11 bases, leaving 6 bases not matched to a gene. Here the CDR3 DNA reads TGTGCCAGCAGTTCCGGACAGGGGTTGGCTTTCTTT. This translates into CASSSGQGLAFF. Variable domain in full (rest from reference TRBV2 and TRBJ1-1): EPEVTQTPSHQVTQMGQEVILRCVPISNHLYFYWYRQILGQKVEFLVSFYNNEISEKSEIFDDQFSVERPDGSNFTLKIRSTKLEDSAMYFCASSSGQGLAFFGQGTRLTVV.

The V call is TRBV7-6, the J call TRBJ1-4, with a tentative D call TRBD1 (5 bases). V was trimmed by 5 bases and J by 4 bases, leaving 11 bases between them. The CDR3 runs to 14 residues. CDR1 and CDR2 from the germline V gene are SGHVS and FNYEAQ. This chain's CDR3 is CASSPRGVNEKLFF. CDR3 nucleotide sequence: TGTGCCAGCAGCCCCCGAGGGGTTAATGAAAAACTGTTTTTT.

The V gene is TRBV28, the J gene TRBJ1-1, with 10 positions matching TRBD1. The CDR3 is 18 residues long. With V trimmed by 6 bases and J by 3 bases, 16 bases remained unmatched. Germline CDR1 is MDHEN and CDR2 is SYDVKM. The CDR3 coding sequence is TGTGCCAGCAGCTCCCTTGGACAGGGGGTAATTGCGGACACTGAAGCTTTCTTT. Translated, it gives CASSSLGQGVIADTEAFF.

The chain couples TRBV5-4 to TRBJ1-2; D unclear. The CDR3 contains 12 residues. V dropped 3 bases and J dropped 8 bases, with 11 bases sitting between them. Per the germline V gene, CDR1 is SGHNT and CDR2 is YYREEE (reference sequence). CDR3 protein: CASSYSTEGYTF. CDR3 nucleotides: TGTGCCAGCAGCTACAGTACCGAGGGCTACACCTTC.

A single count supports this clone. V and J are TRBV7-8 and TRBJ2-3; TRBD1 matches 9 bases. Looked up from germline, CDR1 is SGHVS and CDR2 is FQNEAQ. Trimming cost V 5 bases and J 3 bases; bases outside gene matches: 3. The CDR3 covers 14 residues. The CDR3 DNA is TGTGCCAGCAGCGCCGGGACAGGGACAGATACGCAGTATTTT. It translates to CASSAGTGTDTQYF.

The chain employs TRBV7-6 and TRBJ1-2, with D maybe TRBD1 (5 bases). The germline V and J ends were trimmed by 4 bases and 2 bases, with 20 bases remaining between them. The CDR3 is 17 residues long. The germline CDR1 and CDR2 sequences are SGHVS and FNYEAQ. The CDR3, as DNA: TGTGCCAGCAGCTCGTACGGGGACCTCGGGCCCAACTATGGCTACACCTTC. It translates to CASSSYGDLGPNYGYTF.

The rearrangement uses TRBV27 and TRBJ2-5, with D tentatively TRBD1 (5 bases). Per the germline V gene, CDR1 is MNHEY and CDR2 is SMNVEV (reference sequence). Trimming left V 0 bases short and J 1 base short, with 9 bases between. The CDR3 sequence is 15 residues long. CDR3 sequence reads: CASSLSIDSQETQYF. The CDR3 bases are TGTGCCAGCAGTTTATCGATTGACAGCCAAGAGACCCAGTACTTC.

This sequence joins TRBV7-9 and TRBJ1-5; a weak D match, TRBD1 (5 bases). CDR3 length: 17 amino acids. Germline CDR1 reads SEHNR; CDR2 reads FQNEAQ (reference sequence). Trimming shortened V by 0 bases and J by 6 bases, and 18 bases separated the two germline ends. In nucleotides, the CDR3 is TGTGCCAGCAGCTTAGCGGGGCCGCAGGGACCTAGTCAGCCCCAGCATTTT. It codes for CASSLAGPQGPSQPQHF.

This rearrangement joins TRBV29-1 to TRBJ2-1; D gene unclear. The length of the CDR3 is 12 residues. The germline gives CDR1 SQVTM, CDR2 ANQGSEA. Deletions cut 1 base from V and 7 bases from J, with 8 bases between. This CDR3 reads CSVEAPNNEQFF. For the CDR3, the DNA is TGCAGCGTTGAAGCCCCCAATAATGAGCAGTTCTTC.

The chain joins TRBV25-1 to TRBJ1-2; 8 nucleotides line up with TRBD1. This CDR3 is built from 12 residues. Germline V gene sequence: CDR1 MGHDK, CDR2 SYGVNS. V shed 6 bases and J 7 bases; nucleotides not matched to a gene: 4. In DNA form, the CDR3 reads TGTGCCAGCAGCTCAGGGGGCGCTGGCTACACCTTC. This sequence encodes CASSSGGAGYTF.

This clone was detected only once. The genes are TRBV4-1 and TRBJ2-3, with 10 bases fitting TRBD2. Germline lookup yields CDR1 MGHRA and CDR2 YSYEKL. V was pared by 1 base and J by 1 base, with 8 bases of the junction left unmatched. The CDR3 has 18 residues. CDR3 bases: TGCGCCAGCAGCCAAGGGCTAGCGGGAGAGCGAGGCACAGATACGCAGTATTTT. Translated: CASSQGLAGERGTDTQYF.